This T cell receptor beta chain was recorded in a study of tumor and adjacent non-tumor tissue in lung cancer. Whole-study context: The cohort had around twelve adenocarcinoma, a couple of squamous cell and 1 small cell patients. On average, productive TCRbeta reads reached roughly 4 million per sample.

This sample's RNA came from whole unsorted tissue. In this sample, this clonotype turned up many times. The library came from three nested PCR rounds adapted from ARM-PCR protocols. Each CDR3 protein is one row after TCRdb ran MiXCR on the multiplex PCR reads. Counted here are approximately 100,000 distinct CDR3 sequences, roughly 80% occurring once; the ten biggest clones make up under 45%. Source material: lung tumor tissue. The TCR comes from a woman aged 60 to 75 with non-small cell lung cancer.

The chain's CDR3 is CASSISGTAANYGYTF. In nucleotides, the CDR3 is TGTGCCAGCAGTATTTCCGGGACAGCAGCTAACTATGGCTACACCTTC. This chain links TRBV12-3 or TRBV12-4 with TRBJ1-2, with 7 bases fitting TRBD1. This CDR3 is built from 16 residues. The junction had 9 bases not matched to a gene; V was cut back by 5 bases and J by 0 bases.